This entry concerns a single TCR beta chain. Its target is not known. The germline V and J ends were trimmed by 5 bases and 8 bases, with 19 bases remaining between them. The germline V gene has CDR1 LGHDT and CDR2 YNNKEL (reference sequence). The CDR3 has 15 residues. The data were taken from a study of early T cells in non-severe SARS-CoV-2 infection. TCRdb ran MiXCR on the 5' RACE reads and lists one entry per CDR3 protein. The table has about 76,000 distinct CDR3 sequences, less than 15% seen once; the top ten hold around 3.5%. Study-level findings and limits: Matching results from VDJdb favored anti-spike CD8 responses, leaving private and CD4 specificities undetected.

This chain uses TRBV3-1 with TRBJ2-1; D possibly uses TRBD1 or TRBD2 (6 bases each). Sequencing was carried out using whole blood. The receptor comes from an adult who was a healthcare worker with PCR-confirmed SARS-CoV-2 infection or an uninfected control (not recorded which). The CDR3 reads CASSGRPGEIDEQFF. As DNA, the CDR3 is TGTGCCAGCAGCGGGAGGCCAGGGGAGATCGATGAGCAGTTCTTC.